Each of the 3 T cell receptor beta chains below was sequenced from the same sample in a study of OX40 agonist ivuxolimab in advanced cancers. Sequencing was performed with immunoSEQ multiplex PCR; in TCRdb, only in-frame clones are kept and a portion is missing. The sample shows around 74,000 clones, 92% of them seen only once. Sequenced here: CD4+ or CD8+ T cells sorted from blood, sampled in a trial of the OX40 agonist ivuxolimab. The source of these receptors is an adult with an advanced solid tumor such as melanoma, head and neck, liver or kidney cancer.

By frequency in the sample, this clone is medium-sized. The chain has TRBV6-1 and TRBJ2-7; D gene unclear. V lost 4 bases to trimming and J lost 3 bases, with 4 bases between them. CDR1 and CDR2 from the germline V gene are MNHNS and SASEGT. The CDR3 consists of 11 residues. The CDR3 DNA follows: TGTGCCAGCAGTGCTATCTACGAGCAGTACTTC. Translated: CASSAIYEQYF.

A few counts support this clone. This chain joins TRBV4-3 and TRBJ2-2; 13 bases align to TRBD2. The CDR3 covers 17 residues. V dropped 1 base and J dropped 3; count of bases not matched to a gene: 2. The germline gives CDR1 LGHNA, CDR2 YSLEER. The CDR3 DNA sequence: TGCGCCAGCAGCCAAGGACTAGCGGGAGGATACACCGGGGAGCTGTTTTTT. Residues: CASSQGLAGGYTGELFF.

This chain uses TRBV11-3 with TRBJ2-3; D call uncertain. Deletions cut 1 base from V and 8 bases from J, with 13 bases between. The CDR3 consists of 14 residues. In germline, CDR1 is SGHNT, CDR2 YENEEA. The CDR3 is CASSLVAPPGTQYF. The CDR3, as DNA: TGTGCCAGCAGCTTAGTGGCGCCACCGGGTACGCAGTATTTT.